This paragraph covers one TCR beta chain sequence. Its binding antigen is unknown. Qualities for individual bases were not recorded, and no much larger clone is one base off. These data come from a study of T-cell reconstitution after alpha-beta-depleted transplantation in children (dated by TCRdb to the mid-2010s). Study-level background: The study quantitatively tracked T-cell immune reconstitution after TCRalphabeta/CD19-depleted allogeneic hematopoietic cell transplantation in children using TCR repertoire profiling. The investigation overall reported the following: Over the following months the frequencies of hyperexpanded clones went down, and after one year T-cell counts and TCRbeta diversity were mostly credited to newly produced T cells. The high TCRbeta diversity at day 60 in some patients was ascribed to recipient T cells and intrathymic progenitors that had survived conditioning. The apparently early alphabetaT-cell count recovery about two months after transplant was reportedly dependent on only several hundred rapidly expanded clones derived from non-depleted graft cells.

Library preparation used PCR. Sequencing instrument: Illumina HiSeq 2500. Molecular barcoding was employed in the preparation of TCR libraries, with unique molecular identifiers being used to normalize TCRbeta repertoire quantification. The public sequencing data were trimmed at Q25 with fastp and processed into clonotypes with MiXCR by TCRdb, which kept only in-frame beta chains. Every CDR3 protein is listed once, alongside the most common genes and DNA of its rows. The sample yields more than 3,500 distinct CDR3 sequences; around 12% were counted once. Under 30% of the sample is in the top ten clones. The CDR3, cysteine through phenylalanine, is 15 amino acids long. CDR3 DNA only is kept here, 45 bases in frame from base 1. Read against the paper, the sample's time point label means: day 60 (about 2 months) after transplantation. Sample treatment or condition, as interpreted from the label and publication: allogeneic hematopoietic cell transplantation with graft depleted of TCRalphabeta T cells and CD19 B cells. The transplant recipients were children given TCRalphabeta/CD19-depleted allogeneic hematopoietic cell grafts.

The sequencing here drew on PBMCs, mostly from graft donor cells, taken 60 days after TCRalphabeta/CD19-depleted stem cell transplant. This clonotype was sampled from a male patient under 10 years old who had a stem cell transplant for acute lymphoblastic leukemia, so the T cells may come from the graft donor. The rearrangement combines TRBV21-1 with TRBJ2-1; the DNA was not compared with TRBD2, the D call given in the table. TRBV21-1 is given as a pseudogene. CDR3 region: CASSKVGTFHNEQFF. The DNA sequence is given as TGTGCCAGCAGCAAAGTAGGGACTTTCCACAATGAGCAGTTCTTC.